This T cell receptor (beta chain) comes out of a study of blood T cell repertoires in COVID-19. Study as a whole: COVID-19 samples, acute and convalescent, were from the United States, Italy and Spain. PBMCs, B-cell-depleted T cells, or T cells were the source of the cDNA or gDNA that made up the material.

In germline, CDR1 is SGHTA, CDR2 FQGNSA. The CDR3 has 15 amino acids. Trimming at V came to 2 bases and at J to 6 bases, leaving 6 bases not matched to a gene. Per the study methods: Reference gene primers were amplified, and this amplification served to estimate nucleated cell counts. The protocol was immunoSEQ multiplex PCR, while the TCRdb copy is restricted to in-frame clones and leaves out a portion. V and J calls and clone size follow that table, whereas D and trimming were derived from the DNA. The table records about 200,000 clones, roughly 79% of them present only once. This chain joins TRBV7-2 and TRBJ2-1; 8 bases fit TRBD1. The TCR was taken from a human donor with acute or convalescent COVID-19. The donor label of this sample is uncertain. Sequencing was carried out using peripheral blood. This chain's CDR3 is CASSLPQGGVNEQFF. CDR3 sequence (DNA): TGTGCCAGCAGCTTACCACAGGGGGGCGTCAATGAGCAGTTCTTC.